This T cell receptor (beta chain) was retrieved from a study of T cells in localized non-small cell lung cancer. Overall study results and limits: Appearance in adjacent lung was seen for a median roughly 56 of the top 100 tumor clones. Tumor trailed uninvolved adjacent lung in T cell clonality, which peaked there. An association was observed between higher blood T cell density and longer overall survival.

The data were produced by immunoSEQ multiplex PCR, yet TCRdb's version contains in-frame clones alone and is incomplete. The sample lists 25,000 to 35,000 clones, about 86% seen once, with roughly 4.8% in the top ten. Germline CDR1 and CDR2: SGDLS and YYNGEE. The CDR3 spans 14 residues. V was trimmed by 2 bases and J by 5 bases, leaving 12 bases between them. Notes on this clone: As yet, its antigen is unknown.

The rearrangement uses TRBV9 and TRBJ2-3; tentatively, D is TRBD2 (6 bases). This material consisted of peripheral blood mononuclear cells, taken before any cancer treatment. The sequence was collected from a man aged 35 to 69 with stage III lung adenocarcinoma. The DNA for the CDR3 is TGTGCCAGCAGCGTCGGGGGAGCGGTAGATACGCAGTATTTT. This codes for CASSVGGAVDTQYF.